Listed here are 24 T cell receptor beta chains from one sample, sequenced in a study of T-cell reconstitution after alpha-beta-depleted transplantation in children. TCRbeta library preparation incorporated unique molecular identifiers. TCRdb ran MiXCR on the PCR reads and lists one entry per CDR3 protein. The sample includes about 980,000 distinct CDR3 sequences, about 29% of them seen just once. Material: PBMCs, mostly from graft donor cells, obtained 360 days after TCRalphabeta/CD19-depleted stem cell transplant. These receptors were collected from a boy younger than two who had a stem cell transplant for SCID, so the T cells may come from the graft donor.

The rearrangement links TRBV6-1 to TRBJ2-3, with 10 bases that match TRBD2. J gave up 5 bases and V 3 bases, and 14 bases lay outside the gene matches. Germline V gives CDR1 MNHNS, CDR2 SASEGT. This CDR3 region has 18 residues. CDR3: CASSDRVASGGIGDTQYF. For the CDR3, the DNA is TGTGCCAGCAGTGATAGGGTGGCTAGCGGGGGAATAGGAGATACGCAGTATTTT.

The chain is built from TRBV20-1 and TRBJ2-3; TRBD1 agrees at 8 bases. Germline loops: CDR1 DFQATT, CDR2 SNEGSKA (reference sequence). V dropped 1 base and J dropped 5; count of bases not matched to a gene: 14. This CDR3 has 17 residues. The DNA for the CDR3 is TGCAGTGCTAGAGCGGGCAGGGGGCTGCCCAGGGGAGATACGCAGTATTTT. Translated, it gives CSARAGRGLPRGDTQYF.

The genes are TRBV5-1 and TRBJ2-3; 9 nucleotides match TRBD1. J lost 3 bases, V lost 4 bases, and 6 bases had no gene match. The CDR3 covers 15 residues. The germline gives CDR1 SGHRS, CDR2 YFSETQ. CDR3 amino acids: CASSRGQGKTDTQYF. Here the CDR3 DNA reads TGCGCCAGCAGCCGGGGACAGGGCAAGACAGATACGCAGTATTTT.

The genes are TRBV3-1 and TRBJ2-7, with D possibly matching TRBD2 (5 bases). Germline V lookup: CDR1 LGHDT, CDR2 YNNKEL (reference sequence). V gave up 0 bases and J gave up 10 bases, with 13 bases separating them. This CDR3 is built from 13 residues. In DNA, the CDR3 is TGTGCCAGCAGCCAAGATCGTAAGAGGGTTCAGTACTTC. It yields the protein CASSQDRKRVQYF.

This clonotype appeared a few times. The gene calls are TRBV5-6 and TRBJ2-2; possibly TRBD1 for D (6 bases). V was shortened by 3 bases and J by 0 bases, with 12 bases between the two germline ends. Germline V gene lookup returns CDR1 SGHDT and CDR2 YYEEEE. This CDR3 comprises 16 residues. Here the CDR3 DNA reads TGTGCCAGCAGCTCGAGGTACAGGGCGAACACCGGGGAGCTGTTTTTT. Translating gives CASSSRYRANTGELFF.

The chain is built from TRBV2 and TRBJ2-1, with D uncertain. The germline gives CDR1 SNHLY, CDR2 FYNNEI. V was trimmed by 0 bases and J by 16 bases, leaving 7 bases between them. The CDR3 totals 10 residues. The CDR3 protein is CASSEALLFF. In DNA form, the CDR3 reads TGTGCCAGCAGTGAAGCGCTTCTATTCTTC.

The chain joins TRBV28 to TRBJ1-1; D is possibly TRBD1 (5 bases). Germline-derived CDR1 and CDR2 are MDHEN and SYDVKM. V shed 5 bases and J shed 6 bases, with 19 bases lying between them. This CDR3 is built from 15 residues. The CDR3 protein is CASSPPQGGNPEAFF. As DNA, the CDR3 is TGTGCCAGCAGTCCCCCCCAGGGAGGCAATCCTGAAGCTTTCTTT.

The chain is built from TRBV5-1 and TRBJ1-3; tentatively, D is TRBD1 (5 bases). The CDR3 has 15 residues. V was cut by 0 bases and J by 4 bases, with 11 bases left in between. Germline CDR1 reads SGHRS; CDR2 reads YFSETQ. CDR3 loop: CASSLAREAGNTIYF. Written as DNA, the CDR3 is TGCGCCAGCAGCTTGGCCAGGGAAGCCGGAAACACCATATATTTT.

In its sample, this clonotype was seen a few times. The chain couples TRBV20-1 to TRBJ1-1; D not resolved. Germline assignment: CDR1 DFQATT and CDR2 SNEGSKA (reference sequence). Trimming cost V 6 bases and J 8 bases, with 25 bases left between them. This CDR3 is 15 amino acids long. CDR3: CSAPRSGGTADEAFF. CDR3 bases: TGCAGTGCCCCCAGGTCGGGCGGTACCGCCGACGAAGCTTTCTTT.

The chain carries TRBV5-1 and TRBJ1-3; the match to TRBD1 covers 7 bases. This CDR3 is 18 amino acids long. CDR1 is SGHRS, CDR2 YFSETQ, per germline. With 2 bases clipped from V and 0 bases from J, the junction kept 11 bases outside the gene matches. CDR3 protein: CASSFDPRGHLSGNTIYF. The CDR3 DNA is TGCGCCAGCAGCTTTGACCCGAGGGGGCACCTCTCTGGAAACACCATATATTTT.

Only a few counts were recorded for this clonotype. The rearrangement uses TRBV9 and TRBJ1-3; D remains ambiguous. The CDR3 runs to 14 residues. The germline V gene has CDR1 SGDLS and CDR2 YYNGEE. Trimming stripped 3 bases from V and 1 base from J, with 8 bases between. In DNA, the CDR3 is TGTGCCAGCAGCGGGCCCAGGTCTGGAAACACCATATATTTT. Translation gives CASSGPRSGNTIYF.

In DNA, the CDR3 is TGCAGTGCTAGAGAATCGATCGGGCATTCCGATGAAGCTTTCTTT. It yields the protein CSARESIGHSDEAFF. The chain links TRBV20-1 to TRBJ1-1; unclear D gene. The CDR3 is made up of 15 amino acids. V dropped 0 bases and J dropped 7 bases, with 18 bases sitting between them. CDR1 is DFQATT, CDR2 SNEGSKA, per germline (reference sequence).

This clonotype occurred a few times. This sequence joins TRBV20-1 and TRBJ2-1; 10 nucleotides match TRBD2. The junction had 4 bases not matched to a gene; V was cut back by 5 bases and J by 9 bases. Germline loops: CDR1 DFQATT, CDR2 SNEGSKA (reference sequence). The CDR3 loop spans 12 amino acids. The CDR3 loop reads CSAPSGGTEQFF. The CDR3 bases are TGCAGTGCTCCTAGCGGGGGTACTGAGCAGTTCTTC.

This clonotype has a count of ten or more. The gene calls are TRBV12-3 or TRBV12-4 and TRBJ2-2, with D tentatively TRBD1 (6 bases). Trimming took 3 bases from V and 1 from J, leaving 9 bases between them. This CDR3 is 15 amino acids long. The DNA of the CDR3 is TGTGCCAGCAGTTTGGGGGCGTGGAACACCGGGGAGCTGTTTTTT. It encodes CASSLGAWNTGELFF.

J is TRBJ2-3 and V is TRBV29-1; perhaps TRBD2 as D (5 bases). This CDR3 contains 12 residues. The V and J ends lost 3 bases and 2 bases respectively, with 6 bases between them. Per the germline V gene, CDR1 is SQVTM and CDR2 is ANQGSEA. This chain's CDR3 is CSVERDTDTQYF. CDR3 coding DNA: TGCAGCGTTGAGAGGGACACAGATACGCAGTATTTT.

Here the CDR3 DNA reads TGCAGTGCTGACCCCCGGAACACCGGGGAGCTGTTTTTT. Encoded protein: CSADPRNTGELFF. The chain uses TRBV20-1 and TRBJ2-2; D is uncertain. The CDR3 extends over 13 amino acids. Trimming shortened V by 5 bases and J by 1 base, and 8 bases separated the two germline ends. From germline, CDR1 is DFQATT and CDR2 SNEGSKA (reference sequence).

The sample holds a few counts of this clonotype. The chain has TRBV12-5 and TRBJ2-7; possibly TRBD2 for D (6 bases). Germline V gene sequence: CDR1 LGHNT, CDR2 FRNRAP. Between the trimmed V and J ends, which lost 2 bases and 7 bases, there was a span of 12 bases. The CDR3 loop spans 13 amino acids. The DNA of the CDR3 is TGTGCTAGTGGTTTGATCGGAGGGCTAGAGCAGTACTTC. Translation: CASGLIGGLEQYF.

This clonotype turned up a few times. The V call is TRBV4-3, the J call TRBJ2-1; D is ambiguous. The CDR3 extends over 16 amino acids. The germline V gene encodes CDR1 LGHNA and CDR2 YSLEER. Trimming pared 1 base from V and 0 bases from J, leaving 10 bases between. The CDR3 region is CASSQGVPSSYNEQFF. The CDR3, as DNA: TGCGCCAGCAGCCAAGGTGTACCGAGCTCCTACAATGAGCAGTTCTTC.

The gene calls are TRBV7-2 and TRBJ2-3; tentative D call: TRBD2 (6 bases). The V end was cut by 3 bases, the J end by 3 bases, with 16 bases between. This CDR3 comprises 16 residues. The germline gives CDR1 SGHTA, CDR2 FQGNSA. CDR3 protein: CASSFFGGESTDTQYF. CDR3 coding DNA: TGTGCCAGCAGCTTTTTTGGCGGGGAGTCGACAGATACGCAGTATTTT. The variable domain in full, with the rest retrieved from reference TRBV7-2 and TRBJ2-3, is GAGVSQSPSNKVTEKGKDVELRCDPISGHTALYWYRQSLGQGLEFLIYFQGNSAPDKSGLPSDRFSAERTGGSVSTLTIQRTQQEDSAVYLCASSFFGGESTDTQYFGPGTRLTVL.

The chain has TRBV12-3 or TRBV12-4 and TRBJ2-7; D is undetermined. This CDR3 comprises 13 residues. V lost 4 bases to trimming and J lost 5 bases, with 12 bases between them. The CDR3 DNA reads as TGTGCCAGCAGTTACCCCTCCGGGCACGAGCAGTACTTC. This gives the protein CASSYPSGHEQYF.

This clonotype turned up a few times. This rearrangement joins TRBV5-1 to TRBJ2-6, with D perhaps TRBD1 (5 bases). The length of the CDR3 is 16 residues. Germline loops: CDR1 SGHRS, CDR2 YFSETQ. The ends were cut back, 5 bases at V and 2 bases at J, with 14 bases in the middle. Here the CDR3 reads CASSLTTGTGANVLTF. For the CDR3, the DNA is TGCGCCAGCAGTTTGACCACAGGTACTGGGGCCAACGTCCTGACTTTC.

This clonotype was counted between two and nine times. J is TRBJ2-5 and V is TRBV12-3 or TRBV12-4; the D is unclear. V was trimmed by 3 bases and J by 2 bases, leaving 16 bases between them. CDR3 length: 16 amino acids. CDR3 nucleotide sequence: TGTGCCAGCAGTTTCGGATCCAGGAAGAGGCAAGAGACCCAGTACTTC. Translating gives CASSFGSRKRQETQYF.

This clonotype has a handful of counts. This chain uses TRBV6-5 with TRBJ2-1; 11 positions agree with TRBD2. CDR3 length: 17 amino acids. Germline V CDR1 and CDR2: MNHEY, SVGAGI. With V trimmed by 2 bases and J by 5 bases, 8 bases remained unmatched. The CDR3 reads CASSYRLLAGADNEQFF. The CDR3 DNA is TGTGCCAGCAGTTACCGGTTACTAGCGGGGGCTGACAATGAGCAGTTCTTC.

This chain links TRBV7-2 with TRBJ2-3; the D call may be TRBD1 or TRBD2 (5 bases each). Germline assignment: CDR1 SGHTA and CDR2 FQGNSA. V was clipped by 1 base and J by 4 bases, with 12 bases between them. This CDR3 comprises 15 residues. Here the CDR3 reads CASSLVKGTADTQYF. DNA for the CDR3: TGTGCCAGCAGCTTAGTAAAGGGGACGGCAGATACGCAGTATTTT.